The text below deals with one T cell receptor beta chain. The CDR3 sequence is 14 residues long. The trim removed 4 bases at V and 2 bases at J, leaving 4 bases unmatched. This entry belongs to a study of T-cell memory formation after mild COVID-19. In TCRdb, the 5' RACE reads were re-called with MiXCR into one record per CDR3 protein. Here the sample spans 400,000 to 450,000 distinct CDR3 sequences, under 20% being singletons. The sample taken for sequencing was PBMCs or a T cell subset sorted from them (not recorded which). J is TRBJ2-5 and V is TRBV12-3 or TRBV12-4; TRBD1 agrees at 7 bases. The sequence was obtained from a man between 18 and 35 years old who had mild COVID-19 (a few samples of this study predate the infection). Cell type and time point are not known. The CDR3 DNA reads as TGTGCCAGCAGTTGGGACAGCAAGCAAGAGACCCAGTACTTC. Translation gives CASSWDSKQETQYF.